This T cell receptor (beta chain) appears in the sequencing data of a study of blood T cell repertoires in COVID-19. The wider study: PBMCs, B-cell-depleted T cells, or T cells were the source of the cDNA or gDNA that made up the material.

Profiled with immunoSEQ multiplex PCR; TCRdb holds only in-frame clones, not every one. The table shows almost 300,000 clones, with approximately 86% occurring only once. The CDR3 length is 13 residues. CDR1 is MNHEY and CDR2 is SVGAGI in the germline V gene. V lost 7 bases and J 0 bases, leaving 9 bases between the germline ends. The receptor's source is a man between 70 and 80 years old with acute or convalescent COVID-19. The sample comprised peripheral blood. The J gene is TRBJ1-1, the V gene TRBV6-5; D is possibly TRBD1 (6 bases). Here the CDR3 reads CASNEGVNTEAFF. The CDR3 nucleotides read TGTGCCAGCAACGAGGGGGTGAACACTGAAGCTTTCTTT.